This TCR beta chain was sequenced for a study of T cell responses to AZD1222 COVID-19 vaccine (dated by TCRdb to the early 2020s). Looking at the study overall: Because spike-specific TCR depth and breadth did not differ between the two schedules, AZD1222 recipients who got a second dose at roughly 4 weeks were pooled with those who got a second dose at roughly 12 weeks. Trial participants were enrolled by age into 18-55, 56-69 and 70-plus year subgroups, with roughly 160, 29 and 62 TCR-sequenced participants respectively. TCR sequencing covered roughly 230 trial participants: 207 given two doses of AZD1222 and 26 given two doses of MenACWY control vaccine. Paper-wide results and their limitations: Reportedly, close to half of the unique spike-specific TCRs recognized epitopes lying outside the regions that are mutated in the B.1.351 and B.1.1.7 variants. The 56-69-year group was small, and its depth increase did not reach significance, likely because of low power. Participants were mostly white British, with more females than males. The authors suggested clonal diversity may have been underestimated. Only six AZD1222 recipients were SARS-CoV-2 seropositive at baseline, limiting conclusions about previously exposed vaccinees. Because no samples from the day 14 peak response were available, repertoires could be characterized only after the peak T cell response. After two AZD1222 doses, both the breadth and the depth of spike-specific TCRs were significantly higher than at day 0 and than in MenACWY recipients. The vaccine-associated CD4 TCRs covered the entire spike protein, and the dominant responses fell in regions 160-218 and 743-854.

The CDR3 regions of human TCRbeta chains were subjected to immunosequencing. On the authors' methods: TCRs in the repertoires were compared against a reference library of SARS-CoV-2-specific TCRs that had been generated with the MIRA antigen-specificity platform. Breadth was defined as the fraction of unique TCRs that were SARS-CoV-2-associated, and depth was defined as the fraction of total T cells that were SARS-CoV-2-associated. Each spike-specific TCR was assigned to its reactive spike region and to a CD4 or CD8 class using the MIRA data. Log10-transformed breadth and depth values were compared by one-way ANOVA with Sidak's multiple comparisons tests. This is the immuneACCESS table as TCRdb keeps it, with only in-frame sequences that have V and J called. A part of the clones is gone; compared with another copy, unresolved V genes explain less than half, and the rest is unexplained. The DNA gave D and trimming, while V, J and clone size come from that table. This sample has over 150,000 clones in its table, and approximately 90% of those were observed once. Clones ranked in the top ten supply 3% to 3.5% of the sample.

Concerning this clone: Its cognate antigen has yet to be identified. Base-call qualities are not available, and no considerably larger clone is one nucleotide away.

The time point label for this specimen denotes: baseline before first vaccination. The vaccinee samples were drawn from two UK trials, COV001 and COV002, one of which was a single-blind randomized controlled phase 2/3 trial testing AZD1222 (ChAdOx1 nCoV-19) in healthy adults. For TCRbeta chain sequencing, PBMC samples from trial participants were taken at day 0 and at day 28 after the second dose. The CDR3 goes from the cysteine to the phenylalanine over 19 residues. CDR3 DNA only is kept here, 57 bases in frame from base 1. This chain joins TRBV21-1 to TRBJ1-3. TRBV21-1 is a listed pseudogene. This TCR came from an adult in good health. This sample comprised peripheral blood, obtained on day 0 of AZD1222 vaccination. Here the CDR3 is given as CASSKGSAGGGFSGNTIYF. The nucleotide sequence reads TGTGCCAGCAGCAAAGGCTCCGCGGGTGGAGGGTTTTCTGGAAACACCATATATTTT.